Presented here are 6 T cell receptor beta chains from one specimen sequenced in a study of blood T cells in healthy people across ages. Primers used in a second PCR of roughly 7 to 12 cycles were a sample-barcoded 5' primer and a J-beta primer mix. Using its own MiXCR run on the 5' RACE reads, TCRdb lists one record per CDR3 protein. This sample yields about 900,000 distinct CDR3 sequences, of which under 80% are seen a single time; around a quarter belongs to the top ten. The sequencing input was blood. These receptors all come from a man aged 30 to 45 in good health.

V is TRBV3-1 and J is TRBJ2-3; tentatively, D is TRBD2 (5 bases). V was shortened by 2 bases and J by 3 bases, with 9 bases between the two germline ends. The CDR3 extends over 14 amino acids. Germline lookup yields CDR1 LGHDT and CDR2 YNNKEL (reference sequence). CDR3: CASSQTGITDTQYF. The DNA of the CDR3 is TGTGCCAGCAGCCAAACCGGGATTACAGATACGCAGTATTTT.

This clonotype turned up a few times. V and J are TRBV10-3 and TRBJ1-1; 7 bases match TRBD1. The CDR3 has 15 residues. Germline-derived CDR1 and CDR2 are ENHRY and SYGVKD. Unmatched junction bases numbered 6, after V lost 3 bases and J lost 2 bases. DNA for the CDR3: TGTGCCATCAGTGACTGGGACAGAACTAACACTGAAGCTTTCTTT. Translated, it gives CAISDWDRTNTEAFF.

V and J are TRBV7-9 and TRBJ2-1; 9 positions match TRBD1. In germline, CDR1 is SEHNR, CDR2 FQNEAQ (reference sequence). V was pared by 4 bases and J by 11 bases, with 21 bases of the junction left unmatched. The CDR3 has 18 residues. The CDR3 DNA sequence: TGTGCCAGCAGCTCTACAGGGGGCGCGGTTTCTCCAGGTAATAAGCAGTTCTTC. Its translation is CASSSTGGAVSPGNKQFF.

This chain connects TRBV2 to TRBJ2-5; unclear D gene. V lost 7 bases, J lost 5 bases, and 20 bases lay in between. Germline V gene sequence: CDR1 SNHLY, CDR2 FYNNEI. The length of the CDR3 is 15 residues. The CDR3 protein is CASKKGWRSRETQYF. CDR3 DNA sequence: TGTGCCAGCAAAAAGGGATGGCGGTCAAGGGAGACCCAGTACTTC. The variable domain in full, completed from reference TRBV2 and TRBJ2-5, reads EPEVTQTPSHQVTQMGQEVILRCVPISNHLYFYWYRQILGQKVEFLVSFYNNEISEKSEIFDDQFSVERPDGSNFTLKIRSTKLEDSAMYFCASKKGWRSRETQYFGPGTRLLVL.

The chain couples TRBV7-8 to TRBJ2-1; D is unresolved. This CDR3 contains 15 residues. Trimming stripped 5 bases from V and 7 bases from J, with 18 bases between. Germline assignment: CDR1 SGHVS and CDR2 FQNEAQ. The CDR3 loop reads CASSPSGLGGNEQFF. DNA for the CDR3: TGTGCCAGCAGCCCTTCCGGGTTAGGTGGGAATGAGCAGTTCTTC.

This chain connects TRBV3-1 to TRBJ2-1; D is unresolved. V lost 2 bases and J lost 5, with 4 bases in between. CDR1 LGHDT and CDR2 YNNKEL come from the germline V gene (reference sequence). The CDR3 consists of 12 residues. CDR3 DNA: TGTGCCAGCAGCCAATTTAACAATGAGCAGTTCTTC. It yields the protein CASSQFNNEQFF.